This paragraph covers one TCR beta chain sequence. The antigen is unknown. Profiled with immunoSEQ multiplex PCR; TCRdb holds only in-frame clones, not every one. The sample yields around 40,000 clones, about 89% seen once. The data belong to a study of OX40 agonist ivuxolimab in advanced cancers. In the study overall: All patients had ivuxolimab intravenously every 2 weeks at 0.01 to 10 mg/kg. Notes on the study in general: Clonal expansion by week 6 occurred in CD4+ and CD8+ blood T cells (at 0.1 to 3.0 mg/kg). More expanded clones were found, on average, in CD8+ than in CD4+ T cells.

The receptor's source is an adult with an advanced solid tumor such as melanoma, head and neck, liver or kidney cancer. The starting material was CD4+ or CD8+ T cells sorted from blood, obtained in a trial of the OX40 agonist ivuxolimab.

In DNA, the CDR3 is TGTGCCAGCTCACCACCAGGTCAGCCCCAGCATTTT. As protein: CASSPPGQPQHF. The chain recombines TRBV18 with TRBJ1-5; D is undetermined. The V and J ends lost 0 bases and 6 bases respectively, with 3 bases between them. Germline CDR1 and CDR2: KGHSH and LQKENI. This CDR3 is 12 amino acids long.